These 7 T cell receptor beta chains were all obtained from the same sample, sequenced in a study of post-analysis software for immune sequencing data. General study points: Patients carried roughly five TRBV segments more frequently than controls did, and TRBV5-6, TRBV5-1 and TRBV20-1 were among them.

Unique molecular identifiers featured in each of the TCR beta cDNA libraries. TCRdb reprocessed the PCR reads with MiXCR, giving one entry per CDR3 protein. The data contain about 460,000 distinct CDR3 sequences, approximately 45% of them seen just once; the ten biggest clones take up about 12%. No cognate antigen is known for these TCRs. Sequencing was carried out using blood. These receptors all stem from a girl aged 5-17 years with multiple sclerosis.

The CDR3 is CASSFQDRGDYTF. CDR3 coding DNA: TGTGCCAGCAGTTTCCAGGACAGGGGTGACTACACCTTC. The chain combines TRBV12-3 or TRBV12-4 with TRBJ1-2; 9 nucleotides match TRBD1. This CDR3 comprises 13 residues. Trimming at V came to 3 bases and at J to 10 bases, leaving 6 bases not matched to a gene.

The chain employs TRBV10-2 and TRBJ1-1; no firm D call. V was pared by 0 bases and J by 4 bases, with 12 bases between. The length of the CDR3 is 15 residues. CDR1 is WSHSY and CDR2 is SAAADI in the germline V gene. CDR3 amino acids: CASSESPPGGTEAFF. CDR3 in DNA: TGCGCCAGCAGTGAGTCACCCCCCGGCGGCACTGAAGCTTTCTTT.

V usage is TRBV2 and J usage is TRBJ2-1, with 9 nucleotides matching TRBD1. The V gene's germline CDR1 is SNHLY and CDR2 FYNNEI. V trimming: 8 bases; J trimming: 9 bases; junction bases outside the gene matches: 2. The CDR3 is 11 amino acids. CDR3 amino acids: CASQQGAEQFF. CDR3 bases: TGTGCCAGCCAACAGGGGGCTGAGCAGTTCTTC.

The chain is built from TRBV29-1 and TRBJ2-1; TRBD2 matches 7 bases. The CDR3 extends over 16 amino acids. Per the germline V gene, CDR1 is SQVTM and CDR2 is ANQGSEA. The CDR3 is CSLSGASGVTYNEQFF. The CDR3 DNA reads as TGCAGTCTCAGTGGGGCTAGCGGAGTCACTTACAATGAGCAGTTCTTC.

The V call is TRBV6-1, the J call TRBJ2-5; D is unresolved. The end of the DNA is better explained by TRBJ2-7, so the J call may be wrong. There are 15 residues in the CDR3. From germline, CDR1 is MNHNS and CDR2 SASEGT. DNA for the CDR3: TGTGCCAGCAGTGAAGCTTCTCCGGGCACGGGCGAGCAGTACTTC. Protein: CASSEASPGTGEQYF.

This clonotype came up once. This chain uses TRBV7-8 with TRBJ2-3; D is unclear. Germline V gene sequence: CDR1 SGHVS, CDR2 FQNEAQ. Trimming removed 0 bases at V and 6 bases at J, with 13 bases between. This CDR3 has 15 amino acids. CDR3 bases: TGTGCCAGCAGCTTAGCGAGACTGAACGGGGATACGCAGTATTTT. It translates to CASSLARLNGDTQYF.

This clonotype showed up just once. The chain links TRBV29-1 to TRBJ1-1; TRBD1 matches 8 bases. CDR1 and CDR2 from the germline V gene are SQVTM and ANQGSEA. The CDR3 is 14 amino acids. V lost 8 bases and J lost 7; bases outside the gene matches: 15. In DNA form, the CDR3 reads TGCAGCTCACGGCGGGGGACAGGAAGCCTTGAAGCTTTCTTT. Translation: CSSRRGTGSLEAFF.